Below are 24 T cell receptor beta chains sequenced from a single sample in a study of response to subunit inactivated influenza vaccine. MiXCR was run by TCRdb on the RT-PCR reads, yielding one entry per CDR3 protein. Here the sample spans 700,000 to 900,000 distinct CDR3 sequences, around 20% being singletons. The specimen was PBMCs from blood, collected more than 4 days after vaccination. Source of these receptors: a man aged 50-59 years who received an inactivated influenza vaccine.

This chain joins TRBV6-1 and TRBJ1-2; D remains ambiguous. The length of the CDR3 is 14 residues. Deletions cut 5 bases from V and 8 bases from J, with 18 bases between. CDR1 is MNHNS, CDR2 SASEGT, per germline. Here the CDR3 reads CASSSQNLVRGYTF. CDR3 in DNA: TGTGCCAGCAGTAGCCAGAATTTGGTCCGAGGCTACACCTTC.

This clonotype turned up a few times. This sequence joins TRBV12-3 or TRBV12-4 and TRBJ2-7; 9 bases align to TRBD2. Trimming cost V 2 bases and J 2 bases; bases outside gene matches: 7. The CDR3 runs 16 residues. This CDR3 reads CASSLLTRGRAYEQYF. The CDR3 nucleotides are TGTGCCAGCAGTTTACTAACTCGCGGGAGGGCCTACGAGCAGTACTTC.

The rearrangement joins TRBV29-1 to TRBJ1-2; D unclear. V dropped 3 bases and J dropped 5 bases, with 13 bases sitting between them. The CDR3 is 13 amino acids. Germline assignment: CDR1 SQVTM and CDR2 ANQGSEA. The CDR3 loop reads CSVEASPSYGYTF. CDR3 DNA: TGCAGCGTTGAGGCCAGTCCCTCTTATGGCTACACCTTC.

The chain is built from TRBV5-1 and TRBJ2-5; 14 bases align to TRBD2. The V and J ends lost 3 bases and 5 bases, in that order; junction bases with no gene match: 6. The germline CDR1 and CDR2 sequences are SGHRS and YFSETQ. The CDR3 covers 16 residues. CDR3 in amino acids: CASSWGLAGELETQYF. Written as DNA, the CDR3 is TGCGCCAGCAGCTGGGGACTAGCGGGGGAATTGGAGACCCAGTACTTC. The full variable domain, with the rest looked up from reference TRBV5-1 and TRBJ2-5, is KAGVTQTPRYLIKTRGQQVTLSCSPISGHRSVSWYQQTPGQGLQFLFEYFSETQRNKGNFPGRFSGRQFSNSRSEMNVSTLELGDSALYLCASSWGLAGELETQYFGPGTRLLVL.

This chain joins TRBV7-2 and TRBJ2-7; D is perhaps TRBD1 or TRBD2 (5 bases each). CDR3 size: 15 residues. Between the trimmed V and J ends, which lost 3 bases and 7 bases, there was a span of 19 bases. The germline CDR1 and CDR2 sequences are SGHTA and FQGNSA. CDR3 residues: CASSFDGAARDEQYF. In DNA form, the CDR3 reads TGTGCCAGCAGCTTTGACGGGGCGGCAAGGGATGAGCAGTACTTC.

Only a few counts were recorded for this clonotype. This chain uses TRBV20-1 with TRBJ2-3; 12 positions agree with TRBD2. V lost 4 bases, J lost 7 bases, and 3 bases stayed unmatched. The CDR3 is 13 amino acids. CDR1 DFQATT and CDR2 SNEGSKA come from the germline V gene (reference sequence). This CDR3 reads CSATGLAGNTQYF. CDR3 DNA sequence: TGCAGTGCTACGGGACTAGCGGGTAATACGCAGTATTTT.

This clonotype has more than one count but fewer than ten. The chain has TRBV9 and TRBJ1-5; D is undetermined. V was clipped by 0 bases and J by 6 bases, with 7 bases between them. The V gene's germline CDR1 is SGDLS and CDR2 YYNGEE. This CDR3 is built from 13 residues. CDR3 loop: CASSVGIGQPQHF. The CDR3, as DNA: TGTGCCAGCAGCGTAGGGATAGGTCAGCCCCAGCATTTT.

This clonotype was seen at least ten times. For the CDR3, the DNA is TGTGCCAGCAGCCCGACAGGGTTTGACGCTGGCTACACCTTC. It encodes CASSPTGFDAGYTF. The chain links TRBV7-9 to TRBJ1-2, with TRBD1 identical over 7 bases. Germline loops: CDR1 SEHNR, CDR2 FQNEAQ (reference sequence). The CDR3 extends over 14 amino acids. V was clipped by 5 bases and J by 7 bases; unmatched bases: 10.

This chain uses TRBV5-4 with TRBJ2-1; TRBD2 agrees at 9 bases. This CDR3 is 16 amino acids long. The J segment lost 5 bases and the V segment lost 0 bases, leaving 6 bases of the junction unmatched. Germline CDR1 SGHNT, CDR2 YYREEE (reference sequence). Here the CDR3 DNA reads TGTGCCAGCAGCTTGGCCAGCGGGGGGCCAAACAATGAGCAGTTCTTC. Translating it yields CASSLASGGPNNEQFF. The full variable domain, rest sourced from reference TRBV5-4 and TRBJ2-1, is ETGVTQSPTHLIKTRGQQVTLRCSSQSGHNTVSWYQQALGQGPQFIFQYYREEENGRGNFPPRFSGLQFPNYSSELNVNALELDDSALYLCASSLASGGPNNEQFFGPGTRLTVL.

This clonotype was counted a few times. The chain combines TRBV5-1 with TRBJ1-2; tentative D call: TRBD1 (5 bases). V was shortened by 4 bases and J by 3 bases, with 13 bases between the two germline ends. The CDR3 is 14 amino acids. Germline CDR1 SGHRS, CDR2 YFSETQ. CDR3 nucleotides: TGCGCCAGCAGCAAGCAGGGTGGGGACTATGGCTACACCTTC. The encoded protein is CASSKQGGDYGYTF.

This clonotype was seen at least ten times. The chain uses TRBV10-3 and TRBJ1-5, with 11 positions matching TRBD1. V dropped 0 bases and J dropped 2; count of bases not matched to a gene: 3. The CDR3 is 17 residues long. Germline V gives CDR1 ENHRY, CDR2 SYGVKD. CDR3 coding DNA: TGTGCCATCAGTGAGTCGCCGGGACAGGGGGGCAATCAGCCCCAGCATTTT. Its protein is CAISESPGQGGNQPQHF.

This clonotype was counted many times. The CDR3 DNA reads as TGCGCCAGCAGCCCCCGGACAGACCCCTACGAGCAGTACTTC. It is translated as CASSPRTDPYEQYF. This chain connects TRBV5-1 to TRBJ2-7, with D possibly being TRBD1 (6 bases). The CDR3 contains 14 residues. Deletions cut 4 bases from V and 2 bases from J, with 13 bases between. Germline CDR1 reads SGHRS; CDR2 reads YFSETQ.

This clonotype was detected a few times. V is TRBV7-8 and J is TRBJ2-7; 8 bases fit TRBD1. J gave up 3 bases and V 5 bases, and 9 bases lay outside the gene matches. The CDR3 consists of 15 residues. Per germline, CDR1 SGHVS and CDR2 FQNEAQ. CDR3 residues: CASSLRTGIHYEQYF. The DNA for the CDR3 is TGTGCCAGCAGCCTGAGGACAGGGATACACTACGAGCAGTACTTC. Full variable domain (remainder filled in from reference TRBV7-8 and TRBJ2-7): GAGVSQSPRYKVAKRGQDVALRCDPISGHVSLFWYQQALGQGPEFLTYFQNEAQLDKSGLPSDRFFAERPEGSVSTLKIQRTQQEDSAVYLCASSLRTGIHYEQYFGPGTRLTVT.

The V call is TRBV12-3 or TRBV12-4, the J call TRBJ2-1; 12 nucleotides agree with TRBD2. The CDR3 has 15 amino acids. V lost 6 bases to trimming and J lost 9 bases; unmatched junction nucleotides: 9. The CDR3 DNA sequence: TGTGCCAGCAGCCGCCGACTAGCGGGAGTCGGTGAGCAGTTCTTC. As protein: CASSRRLAGVGEQFF.

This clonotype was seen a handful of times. The CDR3 DNA is TGTGCCAGCAGTTATCGTGGAGGGAGCGAGCAGTTCTTC. Its translation is CASSYRGGSEQFF. The chain employs TRBV6-5 and TRBJ2-1, with a tentative D call TRBD2 (6 bases). Trimming cost V 3 bases and J 10 bases, with 13 bases left between them. CDR1 MNHEY and CDR2 SVGAGI come from the germline V gene. The CDR3 sequence is 13 residues long.

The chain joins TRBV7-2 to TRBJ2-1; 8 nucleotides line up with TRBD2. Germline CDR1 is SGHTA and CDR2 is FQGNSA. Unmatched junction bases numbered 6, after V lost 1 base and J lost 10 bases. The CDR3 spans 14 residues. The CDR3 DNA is TGTGCCAGCAGCTTAGTGGTTCCGGGGGGGGAGCAGTTCTTC. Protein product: CASSLVVPGGEQFF.

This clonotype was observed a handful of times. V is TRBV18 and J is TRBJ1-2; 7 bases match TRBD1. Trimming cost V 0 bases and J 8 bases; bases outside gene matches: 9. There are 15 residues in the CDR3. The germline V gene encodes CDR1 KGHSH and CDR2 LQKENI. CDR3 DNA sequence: TGTGCCAGCTCACCACCGCTCAGGGGGTTAGGCGGCTACACCTTC. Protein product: CASSPPLRGLGGYTF.

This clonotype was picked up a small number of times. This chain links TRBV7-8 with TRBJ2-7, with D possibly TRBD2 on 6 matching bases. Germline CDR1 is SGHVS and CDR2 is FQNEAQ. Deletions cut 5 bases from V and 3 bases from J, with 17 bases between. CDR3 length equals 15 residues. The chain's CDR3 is CASSPQRVRHYEQYF. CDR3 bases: TGTGCCAGCAGCCCACAGCGGGTCCGCCACTACGAGCAGTACTTC.

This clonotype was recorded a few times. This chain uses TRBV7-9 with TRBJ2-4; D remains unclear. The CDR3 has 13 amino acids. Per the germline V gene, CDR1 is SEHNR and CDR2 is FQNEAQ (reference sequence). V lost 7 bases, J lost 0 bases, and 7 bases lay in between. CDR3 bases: TGTGCCAGCACCGGGTCAGCCAAAAACATTCAGTACTTC. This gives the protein CASTGSAKNIQYF.

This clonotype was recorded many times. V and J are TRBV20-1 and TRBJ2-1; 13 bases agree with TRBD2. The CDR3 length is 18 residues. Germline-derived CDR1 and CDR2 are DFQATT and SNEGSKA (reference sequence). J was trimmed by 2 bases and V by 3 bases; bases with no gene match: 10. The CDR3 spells CSARATRTSGSPYNEQFF. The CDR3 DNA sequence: TGCAGTGCTAGGGCCACTCGGACTAGCGGGAGCCCCTACAATGAGCAGTTCTTC.

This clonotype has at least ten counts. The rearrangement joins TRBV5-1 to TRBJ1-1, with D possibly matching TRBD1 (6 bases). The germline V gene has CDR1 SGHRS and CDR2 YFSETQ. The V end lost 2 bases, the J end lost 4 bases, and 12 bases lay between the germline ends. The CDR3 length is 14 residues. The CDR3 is CASSFRGVGTEAFF. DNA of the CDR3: TGCGCCAGCAGCTTCAGGGGAGTTGGCACTGAAGCTTTCTTT.

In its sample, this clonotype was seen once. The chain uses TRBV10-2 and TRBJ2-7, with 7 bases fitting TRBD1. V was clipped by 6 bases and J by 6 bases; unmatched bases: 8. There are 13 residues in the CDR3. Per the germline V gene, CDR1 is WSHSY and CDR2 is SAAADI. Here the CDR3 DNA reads TGCGCCAGCAGCCTGATGACAGGGCCCGAGCAGTACTTC. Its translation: CASSLMTGPEQYF.

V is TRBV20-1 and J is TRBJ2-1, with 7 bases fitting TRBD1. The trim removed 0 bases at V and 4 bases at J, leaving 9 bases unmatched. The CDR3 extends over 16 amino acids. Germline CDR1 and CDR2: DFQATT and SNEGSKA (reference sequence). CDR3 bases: TGCAGTGCTAGAGATCTTCTCCGGGACAGTTACAATGAGCAGTTCTTC. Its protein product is CSARDLLRDSYNEQFF.

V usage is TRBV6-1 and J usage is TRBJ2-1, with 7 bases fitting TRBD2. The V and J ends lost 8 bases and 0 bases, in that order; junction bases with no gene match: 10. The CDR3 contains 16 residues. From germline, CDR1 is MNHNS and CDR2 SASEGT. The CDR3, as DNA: TGTGCCAGCGGGGTAGCGGGTATCAGCTCCTACAATGAGCAGTTCTTC. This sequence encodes CASGVAGISSYNEQFF.